Presented here are 16 T cell receptor beta chains from one specimen sequenced in a study of CD8 T cells in Susac syndrome (dated by TCRdb to about 2019). The protocol used for the library was the immunoSEQ multiplex PCR assay. RNA was extracted using the RNeasy kit, and roughly 0.45 to 1 microgram was reverse transcribed with random hexamers. The public reads were reprocessed in TCRdb via fastp at Q25 and MiXCR, keeping in-frame beta chains. Identical CDR3 protein sequences are pooled into one entry, listed with their most common genes and DNA. Recorded for this sample are under 25,000 distinct CDR3 sequences; roughly 93% of them occurred a single time. The ten largest clones add up to approximately 0.25% of the sample. The sequencing sample was made of CD8+ T cells from PBMCs. Source of these receptors: a human donor in good health.

The chain employs TRBV5-8 and TRBJ1-1; the D is unclear. V was clipped by 5 bases and J by 4 bases, with 12 bases between them. Germline V gene data show CDR1 as SGHTS and CDR2 as YDEGEE. The CDR3 sequence is 13 residues long. DNA of the CDR3: TGTGCCAGCAGTGTTATGGGCGGCACTGAAGCTTTCTTT. It translates to CASSVMGGTEAFF.

The gene calls are TRBV7-9 and TRBJ2-1, with D unclear. The CDR3 spans 16 residues. Per the germline V gene, CDR1 is SEHNR and CDR2 is FQNEAQ (reference sequence). V was clipped by 2 bases and J by 8 bases, with 19 bases between them. As DNA, the CDR3 is TGTGCCAGCAGCTTATTAGGGCTTGAAATTGAGTATGAGCAGTTCTTC. This gives the protein CASSLLGLEIEYEQFF.

The gene calls are TRBV6-6 and TRBJ2-1, with D hard to call. Trimming removed 6 bases at V and 8 bases at J, with 11 bases between. Germline CDR1 is MNHNY and CDR2 is SVGAGI (reference sequence). The CDR3 loop spans 12 amino acids. CDR3 residues: CASSLRKDEQFF. The DNA for the CDR3 is TGTGCCAGCAGCCTGCGCAAGGATGAGCAGTTCTTC.

This sequence joins TRBV12-3 or TRBV12-4 and TRBJ2-1; 7 bases map to TRBD1. V was pared by 8 bases and J by 5 bases, with 15 bases of the junction left unmatched. The CDR3 totals 16 residues. The CDR3 here is CASCLRDSEYNNEQFF. In DNA form, the CDR3 reads TGTGCCAGCTGCCTCCGGGACAGCGAGTATAACAATGAGCAGTTCTTC.

J is TRBJ2-1 and V is TRBV6-2 or TRBV6-3; perhaps TRBD2 as D (7 bases). This CDR3 has 16 amino acids. Germline CDR1 is MNHEY and CDR2 is SVGEGT. Deletions cut 5 bases from V and 5 bases from J, with 19 bases between. CDR3 sequence (DNA): TGTGCCAGCAGTCCCCAAGGGGGGGGGCCAGACAATGAGCAGTTCTTC. This codes for CASSPQGGGPDNEQFF.

V and J are TRBV7-2 and TRBJ2-7; 9 bases align to TRBD1. The CDR3 has 16 residues. V trimming: 4 bases; J trimming: 3 bases; junction bases outside the gene matches: 10. CDR1 SGHTA and CDR2 FQGNSA come from the germline V gene. CDR3 protein: CASSSSTGTGFYEQYF. The CDR3 DNA follows: TGTGCCAGCAGCTCAAGCACCGGGACAGGGTTCTACGAGCAGTACTTC.

The J gene is TRBJ2-3, the V gene TRBV7-9, with 9 bases lining up with TRBD2. The CDR3 spans 18 residues. The germline gives CDR1 SEHNR, CDR2 FQNEAQ (reference sequence). The V segment lost 2 bases and the J segment 5 bases; nucleotides outside the gene matches: 14. CDR3 protein: CASSLWAPAGGREDTQYF. The CDR3 DNA sequence: TGTGCCAGCAGCTTATGGGCCCCAGCGGGGGGCCGCGAAGATACGCAGTATTTT.

The chain joins TRBV5-4 to TRBJ2-7, with D possibly matching TRBD2 (6 bases). The CDR3 loop spans 14 amino acids. The V end was cut by 2 bases, the J end by 5 bases, with 14 bases between. In germline, CDR1 is SGHNT, CDR2 YYREEE (reference sequence). The CDR3 DNA reads TGTGCCAGCAGCTTTGGGGTACCGGGGGACGAGCAGTACTTC. The encoded protein is CASSFGVPGDEQYF.

The chain is built from TRBV5-1 and TRBJ2-7; 8 bases align to TRBD2. The germline CDR1 and CDR2 sequences are SGHRS and YFSETQ. The V gene end was trimmed by 2 bases and the J gene end by 3 bases; junction bases not matched to a gene: 4. The CDR3 is 14 residues long. CDR3 in DNA: TGCGCCAGCAGCTTCTCGGGGGGGCACTACGAGCAGTACTTC. Its protein is CASSFSGGHYEQYF.

The rearrangement links TRBV7-2 to TRBJ1-2; D unresolved. Germline V gene sequence: CDR1 SGHTA, CDR2 FQGNSA. The CDR3 runs 14 residues. V dropped 3 bases and J dropped 0 bases, with 8 bases sitting between them. The CDR3 DNA reads TGTGCCAGCAGCTTTGGAGGGTCTAACTATGGCTACACCTTC. Translating it yields CASSFGGSNYGYTF.

The chain employs TRBV11-2 and TRBJ2-7; D gene uncertain. With 4 bases removed from V and 8 bases from J, the gap between germline ends came to 12 bases. Looked up from germline, CDR1 is SGHAT and CDR2 is FQNNGV. The CDR3 loop spans 12 amino acids. The CDR3 nucleotides are TGTGCCAGCAGCTCCGGCCCCTGGAAGCAGTACTTC. It specifies CASSSGPWKQYF.

The chain uses TRBV5-1 and TRBJ2-2; TRBD2 might be the D (5 bases). Trimming removed 5 bases at V and 7 bases at J, with 21 bases between. The germline CDR1 and CDR2 sequences are SGHRS and YFSETQ. The CDR3 extends over 16 amino acids. The CDR3 region is CASRTGILVDGGELFF. CDR3 coding DNA: TGCGCCAGCAGAACCGGGATCTTAGTCGACGGCGGGGAGCTGTTTTTT.

The chain couples TRBV7-8 to TRBJ1-2; 7 nucleotides agree with TRBD1. The CDR3 loop spans 17 amino acids. The V and J ends lost 5 bases and 3 bases, in that order; junction bases with no gene match: 15. Germline assignment: CDR1 SGHVS and CDR2 FQNEAQ. CDR3 bases: TGTGCCAGCAGCGTTCTGGGGACAGCCCTCGGATACTATGGCTACACCTTC. This codes for CASSVLGTALGYYGYTF.

The chain combines TRBV3-1 with TRBJ2-7; possible D gene TRBD2, 6 bases. CDR3 length: 13 amino acids. V was pared by 3 bases and J by 3 bases, with 9 bases between. Germline-derived CDR1 and CDR2 are LGHDT and YNNKEL (reference sequence). In nucleotides, the CDR3 is TGTGCCAGCAGCCAGTGGCGGGGCTACGAGCAGTACTTC. The encoded protein is CASSQWRGYEQYF.

The CDR3 sequence is CASKWGVNTEAFF. Here the CDR3 DNA reads TGTGCCAGCAAATGGGGAGTGAACACTGAAGCTTTCTTT. J is TRBJ1-1 and V is TRBV27; D is uncertain. The CDR3 runs to 13 residues. V lost 7 bases to trimming and J lost 0 bases, with 9 bases between them. Germline V gene data show CDR1 as MNHEY and CDR2 as SMNVEV (reference sequence).

V and J are TRBV15 and TRBJ2-1; D not resolved. CDR1 is LNHNV and CDR2 is YYDKDF in the germline V gene (reference sequence). This CDR3 contains 13 residues. Trimming left V 8 bases short and J 5 bases short, with 13 bases between. CDR3 sequence (DNA): TGTGCCACCCAAAGCCCCCACGACAATGAGCAGTTCTTC. Translation gives CATQSPHDNEQFF.